This T cell receptor beta chain was retrieved from a study of T cell repertoires in cytomegalovirus infection. Study at large: Public TCR beta signature analysis indicated the presence of both CMV infection and matching HLA type. The study's findings and limits: The study identified carriers of CMV plus the relevant HLA from cumulative public TCR beta family frequency. Ex vivo, HLA-C-restricted CMV-specific TCR beta clonotypes prevailed over the rest of the response.

MiXCR, applied by TCRdb to the reads, yields one record per CDR3 protein. This sample has about half a million distinct CDR3 sequences, with 33% found just once. As regards this clonotype: Its antigen is not known.

CDR1 and CDR2 from the germline V gene are GTSNPN and SVGIG (reference sequence). The ends were cut back, 2 bases at V and 0 bases at J, with 10 bases in the middle. This CDR3 contains 14 residues. The chain has TRBV30 and TRBJ1-1; D is uncertain. The sequencing here drew on cultured PBMCs, taken from culture after CMV antigen stimulation. The TCR was taken from a human donor in good health (CMV status not recorded). Some clones in this sample may be carry-over from other donors' samples. CDR3 in DNA: TGTGCCTGGAGTCCCCTACAACTGAACACTGAAGCTTTCTTT. Its translation is CAWSPLQLNTEAFF. The full variable domain, in which reference TRBV30 and TRBJ1-1 provide the parts outside the CDR3, is SQTIHQWPATLVQPVGSPLSLECTVEGTSNPNLYWYRQAAGRGLQLLFYSVGIGQISSEVPQNLSASRPQDRQFILSSKKLLLSDSGFYLCAWSPLQLNTEAFFGQGTRLTVV.